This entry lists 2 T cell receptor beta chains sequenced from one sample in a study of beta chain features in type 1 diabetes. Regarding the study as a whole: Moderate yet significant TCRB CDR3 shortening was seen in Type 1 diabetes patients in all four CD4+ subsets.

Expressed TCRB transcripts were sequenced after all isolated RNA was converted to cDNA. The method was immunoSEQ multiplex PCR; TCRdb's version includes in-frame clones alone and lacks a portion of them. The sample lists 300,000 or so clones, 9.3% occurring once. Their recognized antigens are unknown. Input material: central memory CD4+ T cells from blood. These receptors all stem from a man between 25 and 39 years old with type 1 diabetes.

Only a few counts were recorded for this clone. CDR3 in amino acids: CAWSATGLGTKLFF. Here the CDR3 DNA reads TGTGCCTGGAGTGCGACAGGTTTGGGTACAAAACTGTTTTTT. This chain links TRBV30 with TRBJ1-4; TRBD1 might be the D (6 bases). In germline, CDR1 is GTSNPN, CDR2 SVGIG (reference sequence). With 1 base removed from V and 10 bases from J, the gap between germline ends came to 16 bases. This CDR3 spans 14 amino acids. Together with reference TRBV30 and TRBJ1-4, the CDR3 gives the full variable domain: SQTIHQWPATLVQPVGSPLSLECTVEGTSNPNLYWYRQAAGRGLQLLFYSVGIGQISSEVPQNLSASRPQDRQFILSSKKLLLSDSGFYLCAWSATGLGTKLFFGSGTQLSVL.

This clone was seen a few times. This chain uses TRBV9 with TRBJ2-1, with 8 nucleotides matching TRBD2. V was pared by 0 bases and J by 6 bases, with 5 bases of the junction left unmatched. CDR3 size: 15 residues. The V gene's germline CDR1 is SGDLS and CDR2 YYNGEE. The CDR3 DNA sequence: TGTGCCAGCAGCGTAGCAGCGGGGGTCACCAATGAGCAGTTCTTC. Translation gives CASSVAAGVTNEQFF.